This T cell receptor beta chain was captured by sequencing in a study of T cell repertoires in cytomegalovirus infection. Each CDR3 protein gets one entry after TCRdb re-called the reads with MiXCR. The sample shows approximately 500,000 distinct CDR3 sequences, approximately 17% of them seen only once. Sequencing was performed on CD8+ T cells from PBMCs. The receptor's source is a human donor in good health (CMV status not recorded). Some clones in this sample may be carry-over from other donors' samples.

The CDR3, as DNA: TGTGCCAGCAGCTACGAGGGGAAAGATGGCTACACCTTC. Its protein is CASSYEGKDGYTF. This chain connects TRBV3-1 to TRBJ1-2, with D perhaps matching TRBD1 (5 bases). Trimming pared 5 bases from V and 6 bases from J, leaving 13 bases between. The germline V gene encodes CDR1 LGHDT and CDR2 YNNKEL (reference sequence). The CDR3 runs to 13 residues.